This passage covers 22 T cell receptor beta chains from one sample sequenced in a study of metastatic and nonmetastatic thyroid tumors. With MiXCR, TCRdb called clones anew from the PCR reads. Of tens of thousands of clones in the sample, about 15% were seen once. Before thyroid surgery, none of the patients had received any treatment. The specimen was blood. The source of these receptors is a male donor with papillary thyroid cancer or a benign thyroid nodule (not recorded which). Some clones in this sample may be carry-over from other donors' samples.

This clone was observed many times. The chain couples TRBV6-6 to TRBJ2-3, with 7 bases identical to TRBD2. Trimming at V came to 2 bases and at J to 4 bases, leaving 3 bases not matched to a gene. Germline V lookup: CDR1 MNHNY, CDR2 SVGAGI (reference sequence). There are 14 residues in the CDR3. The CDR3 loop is CASSYGGDSDTQYF. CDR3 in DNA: TGTGCCAGCAGTTACGGGGGGGACTCAGATACGCAGTATTTT.

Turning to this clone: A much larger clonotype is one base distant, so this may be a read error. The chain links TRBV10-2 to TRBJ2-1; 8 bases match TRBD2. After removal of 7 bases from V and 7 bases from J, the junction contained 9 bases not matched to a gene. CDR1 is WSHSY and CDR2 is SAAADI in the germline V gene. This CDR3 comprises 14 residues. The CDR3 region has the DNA TGCGCCAGCAAGCGGGAGTTAGAGGATAATGAGCAGTTCTTC. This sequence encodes CASKRELEDNEQFF.

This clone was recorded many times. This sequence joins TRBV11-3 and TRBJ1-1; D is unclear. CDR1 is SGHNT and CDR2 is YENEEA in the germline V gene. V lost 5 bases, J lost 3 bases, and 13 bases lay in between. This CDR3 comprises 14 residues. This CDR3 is CASSTTNIDTEAFF. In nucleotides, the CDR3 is TGTGCCAGCAGCACCACAAACATTGACACTGAAGCTTTCTTT.

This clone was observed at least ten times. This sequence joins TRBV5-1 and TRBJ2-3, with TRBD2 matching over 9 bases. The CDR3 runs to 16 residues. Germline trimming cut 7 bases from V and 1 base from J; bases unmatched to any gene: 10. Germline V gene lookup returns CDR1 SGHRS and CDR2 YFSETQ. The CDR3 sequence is CASSSFLAGRTDTQYF. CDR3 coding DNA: TGCGCCAGCTCCTCTTTCCTAGCGGGGCGCACAGATACGCAGTATTTT. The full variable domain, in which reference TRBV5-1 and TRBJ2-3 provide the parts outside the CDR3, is KAGVTQTPRYLIKTRGQQVTLSCSPISGHRSVSWYQQTPGQGLQFLFEYFSETQRNKGNFPGRFSGRQFSNSRSEMNVSTLELGDSALYLCASSSFLAGRTDTQYFGPGTRLTVL.

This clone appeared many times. Here the CDR3 reads CASSSQGLSEAFF. The CDR3 DNA is TGCGCCAGCAGCAGTCAGGGGCTGTCTGAAGCTTTCTTT. V is TRBV4-1 and J is TRBJ1-1, with D perhaps matching TRBD1 (6 bases). The germline V gene encodes CDR1 MGHRA and CDR2 YSYEKL. This CDR3 region has 13 residues. V lost 5 bases, J lost 6 bases, and 13 bases lay in between.

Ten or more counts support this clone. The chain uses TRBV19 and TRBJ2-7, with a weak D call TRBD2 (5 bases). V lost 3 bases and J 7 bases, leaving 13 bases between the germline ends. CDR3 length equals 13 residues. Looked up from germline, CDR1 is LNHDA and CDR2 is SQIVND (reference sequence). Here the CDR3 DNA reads TGTGCCAGTAGTATCGCGGGCGACGGGGAGCAGTACTTC. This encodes CASSIAGDGEQYF.

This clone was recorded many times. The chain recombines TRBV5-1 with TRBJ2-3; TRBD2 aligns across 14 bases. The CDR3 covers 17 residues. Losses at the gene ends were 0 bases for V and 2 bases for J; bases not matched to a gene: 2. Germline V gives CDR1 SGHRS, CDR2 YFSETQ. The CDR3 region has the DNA TGCGCCAGCAGCTTGGAGGGACTAGCGGGGGACACAGATACGCAGTATTTT. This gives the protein CASSLEGLAGDTDTQYF.

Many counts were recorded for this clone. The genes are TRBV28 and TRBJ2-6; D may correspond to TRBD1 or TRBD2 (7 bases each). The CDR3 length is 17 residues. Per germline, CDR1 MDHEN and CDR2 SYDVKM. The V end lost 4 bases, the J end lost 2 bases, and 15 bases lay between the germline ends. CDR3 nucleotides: TGTGCCAGCAGTTGGGGCAGGGGGAGGGCTGGGGCCAACGTCCTGACTTTC. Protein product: CASSWGRGRAGANVLTF.

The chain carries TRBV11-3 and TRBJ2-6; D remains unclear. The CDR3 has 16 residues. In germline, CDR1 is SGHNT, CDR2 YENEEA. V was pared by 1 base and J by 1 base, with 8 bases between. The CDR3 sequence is CASSLVWGSGANVLTF. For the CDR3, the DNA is TGTGCCAGCAGCTTAGTATGGGGTTCTGGGGCCAACGTCCTGACTTTC. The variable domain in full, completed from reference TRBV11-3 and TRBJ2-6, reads EAGVVQSPRYKIIEKKQPVAFWCNPISGHNTLYWYLQNLGQGPELLIRYENEEAVDDSQLPKDRFSAERLKGVDSTLKIQPAELGDSAVYLCASSLVWGSGANVLTFGAGSRLTVL.

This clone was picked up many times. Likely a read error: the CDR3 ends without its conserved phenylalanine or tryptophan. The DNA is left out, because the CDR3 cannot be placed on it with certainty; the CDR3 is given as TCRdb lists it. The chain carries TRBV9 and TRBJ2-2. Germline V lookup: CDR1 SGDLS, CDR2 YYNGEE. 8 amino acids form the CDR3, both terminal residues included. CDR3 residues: CASSVGDG.

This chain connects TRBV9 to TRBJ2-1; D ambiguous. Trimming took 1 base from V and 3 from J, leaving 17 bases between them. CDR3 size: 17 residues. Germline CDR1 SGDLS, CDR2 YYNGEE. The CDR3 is CASSVSERQGYYNEQFF. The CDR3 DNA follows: TGTGCCAGCAGCGTAAGCGAAAGACAAGGCTACTACAATGAGCAGTTCTTC.

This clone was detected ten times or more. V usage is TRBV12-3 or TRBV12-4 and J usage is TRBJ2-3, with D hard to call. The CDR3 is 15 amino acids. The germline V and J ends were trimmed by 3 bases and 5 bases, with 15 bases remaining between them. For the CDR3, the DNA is TGTGCCAGCAGTTTTGTGCTCCCCGTTGTAGATACGCAGTATTTT. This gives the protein CASSFVLPVVDTQYF.

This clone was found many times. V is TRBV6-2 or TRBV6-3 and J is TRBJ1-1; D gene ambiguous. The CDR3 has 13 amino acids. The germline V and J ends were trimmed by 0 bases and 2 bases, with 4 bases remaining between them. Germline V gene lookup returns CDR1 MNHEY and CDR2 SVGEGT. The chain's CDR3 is CASSYSYNTEAFF. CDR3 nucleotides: TGTGCCAGCAGTTACTCCTATAACACTGAAGCTTTCTTT.

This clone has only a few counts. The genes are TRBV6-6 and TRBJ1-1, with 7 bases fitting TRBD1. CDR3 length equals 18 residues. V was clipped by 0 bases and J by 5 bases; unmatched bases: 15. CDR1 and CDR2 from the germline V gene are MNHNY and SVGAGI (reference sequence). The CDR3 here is CASSYSSAEGAPRTEAFF. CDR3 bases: TGTGCCAGCAGTTACTCTTCGGCGGAGGGGGCGCCGAGAACTGAAGCTTTCTTT.

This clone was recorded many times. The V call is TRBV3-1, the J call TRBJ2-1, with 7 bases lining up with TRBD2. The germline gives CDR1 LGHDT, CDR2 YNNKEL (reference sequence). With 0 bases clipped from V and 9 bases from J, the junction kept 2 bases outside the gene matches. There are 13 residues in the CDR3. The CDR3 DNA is TGTGCCAGCAGCCAAGATTGGGGGGGTGAGCAGTTCTTC. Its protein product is CASSQDWGGEQFF.

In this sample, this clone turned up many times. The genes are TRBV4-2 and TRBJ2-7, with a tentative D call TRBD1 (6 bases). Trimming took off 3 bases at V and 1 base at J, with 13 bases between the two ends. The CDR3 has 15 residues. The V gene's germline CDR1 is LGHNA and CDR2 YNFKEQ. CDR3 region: CASSQGKGGSYEQYF. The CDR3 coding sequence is TGTGCCAGCAGCCAGGGGAAAGGGGGTTCCTACGAGCAGTACTTC.

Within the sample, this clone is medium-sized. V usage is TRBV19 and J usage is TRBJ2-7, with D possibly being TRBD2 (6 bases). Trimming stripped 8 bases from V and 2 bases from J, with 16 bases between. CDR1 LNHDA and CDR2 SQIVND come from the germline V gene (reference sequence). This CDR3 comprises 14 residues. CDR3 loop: CASSQPGLTYEQYF. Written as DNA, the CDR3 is TGTGCCAGTTCACAACCGGGACTCACCTACGAGCAGTACTTC.

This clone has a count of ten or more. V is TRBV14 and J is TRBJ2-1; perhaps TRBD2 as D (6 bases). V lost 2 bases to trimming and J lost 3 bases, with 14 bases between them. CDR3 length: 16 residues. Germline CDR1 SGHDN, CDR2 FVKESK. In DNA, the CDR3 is TGTGCCAGCAGCCAATTTGAGGGAGGCTTCTACAATGAGCAGTTCTTC. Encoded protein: CASSQFEGGFYNEQFF.

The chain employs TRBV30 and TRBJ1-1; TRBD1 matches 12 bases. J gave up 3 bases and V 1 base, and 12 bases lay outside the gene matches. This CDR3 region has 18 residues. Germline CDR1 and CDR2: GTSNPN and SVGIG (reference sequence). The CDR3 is CAWSAHWERDRGHTEAFF. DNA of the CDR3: TGTGCCTGGAGTGCCCATTGGGAGCGGGACAGGGGGCACACTGAAGCTTTCTTT. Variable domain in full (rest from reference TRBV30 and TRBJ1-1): SQTIHQWPATLVQPVGSPLSLECTVEGTSNPNLYWYRQAAGRGLQLLFYSVGIGQISSEVPQNLSASRPQDRQFILSSKKLLLSDSGFYLCAWSAHWERDRGHTEAFFGQGTRLTVV.

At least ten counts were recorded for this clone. The CDR3 loop is CASSQDPQGAVATNEKLFF. In DNA form, the CDR3 reads TGCGCCAGCAGCCAAGACCCCCAGGGGGCGGTGGCAACTAATGAAAAACTGTTTTTT. The chain combines TRBV4-1 with TRBJ1-4, with 8 nucleotides matching TRBD1. CDR1 is MGHRA and CDR2 is YSYEKL in the germline V gene. This CDR3 contains 19 residues. V shed 0 bases and J 0 bases; nucleotides not matched to a gene: 9.

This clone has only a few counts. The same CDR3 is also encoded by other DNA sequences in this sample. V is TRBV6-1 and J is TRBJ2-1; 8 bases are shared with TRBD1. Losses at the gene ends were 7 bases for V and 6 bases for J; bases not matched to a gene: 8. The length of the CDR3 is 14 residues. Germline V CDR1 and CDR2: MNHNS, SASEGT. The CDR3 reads CASNPTGGSNEQFF. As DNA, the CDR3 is TGTGCCAGCAACCCTACAGGGGGTTCCAATGAGCAGTTCTTC.

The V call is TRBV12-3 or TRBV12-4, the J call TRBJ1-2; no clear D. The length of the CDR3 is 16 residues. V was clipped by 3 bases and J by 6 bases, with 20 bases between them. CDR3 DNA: TGTGCCAGCAGTTTTGAAACATGGTCTGTCGGGGATGGCTACACCTTC. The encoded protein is CASSFETWSVGDGYTF.